This TCR beta chain was identified during a study of T cell responses to AZD1222 COVID-19 vaccine. Measured with immunoSEQ multiplex PCR; TCRdb has only the in-frame clones, and not every one. Here the sample spans 130,000 to 150,000 clones, approximately 86% being singletons. Sequencing used peripheral blood, obtained 28 days after the second dose of the MenACWY control vaccine. This receptor was taken from an adult who received the MenACWY meningococcal vaccine as a control.

CDR3: CASRGDTNTEAFF. The CDR3 DNA sequence: TGTGCCAGCCGGGGAGACACGAACACTGAAGCTTTCTTT. The chain carries TRBV28 and TRBJ1-1, with D uncertain. This CDR3 has 13 amino acids. V shed 8 bases and J shed 1 base, with 11 bases lying between them. In germline, CDR1 is MDHEN, CDR2 SYDVKM.